This T cell receptor (beta chain) was sequenced in a study of radiation and T cells in renal cell carcinoma. The sample's time point: baseline pretreatment blood. Treatment reported: 15 Gy SBRT to primary tumor, nephrectomy 4 weeks later. The patient's renal cell carcinoma had clear cell pathology. The table came from immunoSEQ multiplex PCR; TCRdb's copy has only in-frame clones and leaves some out. The sample records 130,000 or so clones, around 78% being singletons. The germline V and J ends were trimmed by 5 bases and 3 bases, with 18 bases remaining between them. The CDR3 consists of 16 residues. Germline loops: CDR1 SGHTA, CDR2 FQGNSA.

This clonotype was sampled from a woman between 50 and 59 years old with renal cell carcinoma. The chain employs TRBV7-2 and TRBJ2-3; D is possibly TRBD1 (6 bases). Sequencing was performed on blood, taken from a patient whose treatment included radiotherapy and nephrectomy. The CDR3 reads CASSPQGGLGTDTQYF. The CDR3 nucleotides read TGTGCCAGCAGCCCCCAAGGGGGATTAGGGACAGATACGCAGTATTTT. Combining the CDR3 with reference TRBV7-2 and TRBJ2-3 gives the whole variable domain GAGVSQSPSNKVTEKGKDVELRCDPISGHTALYWYRQSLGQGLEFLIYFQGNSAPDKSGLPSDRFSAERTGGSVSTLTIQRTQQEDSAVYLCASSPQGGLGTDTQYFGPGTRLTVL.